The 10 T cell receptor beta chains presented below share a single source sample, sequenced in a study of T cells after yellow fever vaccination. MiXCR was run by TCRdb on the 5' RACE reads, yielding one entry per CDR3 protein. The sample shows 280,000 or so distinct CDR3 sequences, under 9% of them seen only once. The source was CD4+ T cells sorted from PBMCs, collected 5 days after the yellow fever booster vaccination. The receptors derive from a man between 18 and 35 years old who received the YFV17D yellow fever vaccine.

V is TRBV6-1 and J is TRBJ2-7; D ambiguous. V lost 7 bases to trimming and J lost 0 bases, with 13 bases between them. Germline lookup yields CDR1 MNHNS and CDR2 SASEGT. This CDR3 spans 14 amino acids. The CDR3 bases are TGTGCCAGCATCTTTGCAGGCAGCTCCTACGAGCAGTACTTC. Translating it yields CASIFAGSSYEQYF.

This clonotype has just a few counts. The chain carries TRBV2 and TRBJ2-5, with 9 bases fitting TRBD1. V dropped 8 bases and J dropped 7; count of bases not matched to a gene: 14. Looked up from germline, CDR1 is SNHLY and CDR2 is FYNNEI. This CDR3 is built from 15 residues. The CDR3 region is CASLVPGQGMGTQYF. Written as DNA, the CDR3 is TGTGCCAGCCTTGTCCCGGGACAGGGAATGGGGACCCAGTACTTC.

This clonotype has ten or more counts. This chain links TRBV12-3 or TRBV12-4 with TRBJ2-7; D is unclear. V gave up 1 base and J gave up 10 bases, with 8 bases separating them. The CDR3 is made up of 11 amino acids. In DNA form, the CDR3 reads TGTGCCAGCAGTTTAGGCAGGAATCAGTACTTC. It codes for CASSLGRNQYF.

The rearrangement joins TRBV20-1 to TRBJ2-7, with 7 bases matching TRBD1. The ends lost 5 bases at V and 2 bases at J; junction bases unmatched: 9. Germline assignment: CDR1 DFQATT and CDR2 SNEGSKA (reference sequence). The CDR3 sequence is 14 residues long. DNA of the CDR3: TGCAGTGCTTTGGACAGGACCATCACCTACGAGCAGTACTTC. Its translation: CSALDRTITYEQYF.

V and J are TRBV6-5 and TRBJ1-1, with D possibly being TRBD1 (6 bases). The germline CDR1 and CDR2 sequences are MNHEY and SVGAGI. The V and J ends lost 6 bases and 4 bases respectively, with 12 bases between them. This CDR3 spans 13 amino acids. CDR3: CASSLQGPTEAFF. Written as DNA, the CDR3 is TGTGCCAGCAGCTTGCAGGGGCCCACTGAAGCTTTCTTT.

About this clonotype itself: A junction boundary mismatches the germline segment, possibly from a read error. J is TRBJ1-2 and V is TRBV5-1; D is undetermined. The germline V gene has CDR1 SGHRS and CDR2 YFSETQ. The CDR3 extends over 13 amino acids. The DNA of the CDR3 is TGCGCCAGCAGCTTTTCCGGGTTTGATGGCTATACCTTC. Protein: CASSFSGFDGYTF.

This clonotype was seen a handful of times. The chain combines TRBV7-9 with TRBJ2-7, with a weak D call TRBD1 (6 bases). Deletions cut 6 bases from V and 3 bases from J, with 15 bases between. The CDR3 extends over 14 amino acids. Germline-derived CDR1 and CDR2 are SEHNR and FQNEAQ (reference sequence). The CDR3, as DNA: TGTGCCAGCAGGTCCCTACAGGGCCTCTACGAGCAGTACTTC. It specifies CASRSLQGLYEQYF. The variable domain in full, completed from reference TRBV7-9 and TRBJ2-7, reads DTGVSQNPRHKITKRGQNVTFRCDPISEHNRLYWYRQTLGQGPEFLTYFQNEAQLEKSRLLSDRFSAERPKGSFSTLEIQRTEQGDSAMYLCASRSLQGLYEQYFGPGTRLTVT.

The V call is TRBV4-2, the J call TRBJ2-2; 7 bases match TRBD1. Germline CDR1 is LGHNA and CDR2 is YNFKEQ. This CDR3 contains 15 residues. Unmatched junction bases numbered 2, after V lost 1 base and J lost 3 bases. The chain's CDR3 is CASSQADRDTGELFF. The CDR3, as DNA: TGTGCCAGCAGCCAAGCAGACAGGGACACCGGGGAGCTGTTTTTT.

CDR3 in amino acids: CASSEDRATGELFF. CDR3 sequence (DNA): TGTGCCAGCAGTGAGGACAGGGCGACGGGGGAGCTGTTTTTT. The J gene is TRBJ2-2, the V gene TRBV2, with 8 positions matching TRBD1. CDR1 is SNHLY and CDR2 is FYNNEI in the germline V gene. This CDR3 comprises 14 residues. Trimming at V came to 3 bases and at J to 8 bases, leaving 5 bases not matched to a gene.

The chain uses TRBV7-9 and TRBJ2-2; 8 nucleotides match TRBD1. The V gene's germline CDR1 is SEHNR and CDR2 FQNEAQ (reference sequence). The CDR3 extends over 15 amino acids. J lost 7 bases, V lost 3 bases, and 7 bases had no gene match. CDR3 in DNA: TGTGCCAGCAGCTTCGGACAGGGCAAAGGCGGGGAGCTGTTTTTT. Residues: CASSFGQGKGGELFF.